These 20 T cell receptor beta chains came from one sample sequenced in a study of shared clonotypes between healthy human individuals. Here immunoSEQ multiplex PCR was the method, and the copy in TCRdb shows in-frame clones only, minus some. The sample contains about 800,000 clones, 90% to 97% of which appear only once. Terminally differentiated effector memory CD45RA+ cells were excluded from the naive CD8 cells, which were CD45RO-negative and positively selected for CCR7. The sequencing sample was made of naive CD8+ T cells sorted from blood. The receptors were gathered from a man aged 30-40 years in good health.

The count of this clone is one. The chain joins TRBV6-5 to TRBJ2-2, with unresolved D. Per the germline V gene, CDR1 is MNHEY and CDR2 is SVGAGI. Trimming cost V 4 bases and J 0 bases, with 12 bases left between them. The CDR3 spans 16 residues. In DNA, the CDR3 is TGTGCCAGCAGTTCCCTGGAGAAGCCGAACACCGGGGAGCTGTTTTTT. The encoded protein is CASSSLEKPNTGELFF.

The chain combines TRBV7-9 with TRBJ1-1; D is undetermined. Trimming took off 5 bases at V and 5 bases at J, with 21 bases between the two ends. The CDR3 has 16 residues. CDR1 is SEHNR and CDR2 is FQNEAQ in the germline V gene (reference sequence). The CDR3 nucleotides are TGTGCCAGCAGCCGGGCCTGGGTAGGGATTAGTACTGAAGCTTTCTTT. Amino acid sequence: CASSRAWVGISTEAFF.

J is TRBJ2-2 and V is TRBV11-2; D gene uncertain. Trimming cost V 1 base and J 7 bases, with 7 bases left between them. This CDR3 comprises 13 residues. Germline CDR1 reads SGHAT; CDR2 reads FQNNGV. The CDR3: CASSLARNGELFF. The CDR3 nucleotides read TGTGCCAGCAGCTTAGCACGCAACGGGGAGCTGTTTTTT.

The gene calls are TRBV7-9 and TRBJ2-1; 10 bases match TRBD1. The CDR3 extends over 15 amino acids. Germline V gives CDR1 SEHNR, CDR2 FQNEAQ (reference sequence). After removal of 4 bases from V and 7 bases from J, the junction contained 7 bases not matched to a gene. CDR3 DNA sequence: TGTGCCAGCAGCTCGAGACAGGGGGCGATGAATGAGCAGTTCTTC. It codes for CASSSRQGAMNEQFF.

The chain couples TRBV4-3 to TRBJ1-2; TRBD1 matches at 7 bases. Looked up from germline, CDR1 is LGHNA and CDR2 is YSLEER. The CDR3 totals 17 residues. With 3 bases clipped from V and 0 bases from J, the junction kept 10 bases outside the gene matches. DNA of the CDR3: TGCGCCAGCAGCCATACTCATCTGGACAGGACTAACTATGGCTACACCTTC. It is translated as CASSHTHLDRTNYGYTF.

This clone was counted once. The rearrangement links TRBV5-5 to TRBJ2-5; possibly TRBD2 for D (6 bases). The V gene lost 0 bases and the J gene lost 5 bases, with 11 bases spanning the gap. The CDR3 has 14 residues. The germline V gene encodes CDR1 SGHKS and CDR2 YYEKEE (reference sequence). CDR3 region: CASSLVGGKETQYF. DNA of the CDR3: TGTGCCAGCAGCTTGGTCGGGGGTAAGGAGACCCAGTACTTC.

The chain uses TRBV18 and TRBJ2-1; the D is unclear. The V gene's germline CDR1 is KGHSH and CDR2 LQKENI. The CDR3 has 14 residues. V was clipped by 6 bases and J by 4 bases, with 13 bases between them. The CDR3 region has the DNA TGTGCCAGCTCGTCCGCCGGCGGATACAATGAGCAGTTCTTC. This translates into CASSSAGGYNEQFF.

The chain links TRBV6-6 to TRBJ2-3, with D possibly being TRBD2 (5 bases). Germline CDR1 and CDR2: MNHNY and SVGAGI (reference sequence). This CDR3 is 15 amino acids long. The germline V and J ends were trimmed by 4 bases and 6 bases, with 17 bases remaining between them. This CDR3 reads CASSSLLEAGDTQYF. The CDR3 region has the DNA TGTGCCAGCAGTTCCCTCTTGGAGGCTGGGGATACGCAGTATTTT.

V usage is TRBV7-9 and J usage is TRBJ2-5; 15 nucleotides line up with TRBD2. Germline V gene data show CDR1 as SEHNR and CDR2 as FQNEAQ (reference sequence). Trimming at V came to 6 bases and at J to 5 bases, leaving 10 bases not matched to a gene. CDR3 size: 17 residues. The CDR3 sequence is CASSPGSGLAGGETQYF. The CDR3 bases are TGTGCCAGCAGTCCCGGGTCCGGACTAGCGGGAGGGGAGACCCAGTACTTC.

This chain joins TRBV28 and TRBJ2-7, with D tentatively TRBD1 (5 bases). Germline lookup yields CDR1 MDHEN and CDR2 SYDVKM. This CDR3 has 14 residues. Trimming removed 5 bases from V and 4 bases from J, with 15 bases in between. CDR3 bases: TGTGCCAGCAGTCCGCGGACATACGCGTACGAGCAGTACTTC. Translated: CASSPRTYAYEQYF.

V and J are TRBV5-4 and TRBJ2-4, with TRBD2 identical over 11 bases. The germline V gene has CDR1 SGHNT and CDR2 YYREEE (reference sequence). V lost 4 bases, J lost 0 bases, and 12 bases stayed unmatched. The CDR3 is made up of 19 amino acids. The CDR3 DNA follows: TGTGCCAGCAGCACCGACTTTCTAGCGGGAGGTCTAGCCAAAAACATTCAGTACTTC. Translation gives CASSTDFLAGGLAKNIQYF. Supplemented by reference TRBV5-4 and TRBJ2-4, the full variable domain reads ETGVTQSPTHLIKTRGQQVTLRCSSQSGHNTVSWYQQALGQGPQFIFQYYREEENGRGNFPPRFSGLQFPNYSSELNVNALELDDSALYLCASSTDFLAGGLAKNIQYFGAGTRLSVL.

The rearrangement links TRBV6-5 to TRBJ2-4; 7 bases are shared with TRBD1. The V gene's germline CDR1 is MNHEY and CDR2 SVGAGI. The V segment lost 0 bases and the J segment 6 bases; nucleotides outside the gene matches: 2. CDR3 length: 14 residues. The CDR3 bases are TGTGCCAGCAGTTACTCATACAGGGGAAACATTCAGTACTTC. This encodes CASSYSYRGNIQYF.

The chain combines TRBV6-6 with TRBJ2-7, with D possibly TRBD1 on 5 matching bases. The germline gives CDR1 MNHNY, CDR2 SVGAGI (reference sequence). This CDR3 comprises 15 residues. Trimming stripped 6 bases from V and 3 bases from J, with 18 bases between. CDR3: CASSYRQTSFYEQYF. DNA of the CDR3: TGTGCCAGCAGCTATCGACAGACGAGTTTCTACGAGCAGTACTTC.

This clone was recorded a few times. This chain uses TRBV4-3 with TRBJ1-2; TRBD1 might be the D (6 bases). The CDR3 totals 13 residues. V lost 4 bases and J 2 bases, leaving 8 bases between the germline ends. Germline V CDR1 and CDR2: LGHNA, YSLEER. DNA of the CDR3: TGCGCCAGCAGCCCACAGGGAAACTATGGCTACACCTTC. Amino acid sequence: CASSPQGNYGYTF.

The chain combines TRBV5-4 with TRBJ2-5; D remains unclear. Per germline, CDR1 SGHNT and CDR2 YYREEE (reference sequence). Deletions cut 4 bases from V and 0 bases from J, with 10 bases between. The CDR3 covers 14 residues. CDR3 protein: CASSPDQYQETQYF. The CDR3 DNA reads TGTGCCAGCAGCCCGGACCAGTACCAAGAGACCCAGTACTTC.

This clone was observed once. The gene calls are TRBV6-1 and TRBJ2-7, with D perhaps TRBD2 (5 bases). CDR1 and CDR2 from the germline V gene are MNHNS and SASEGT. The V and J ends lost 4 bases and 3 bases respectively, with 13 bases between them. The CDR3 contains 14 residues. CDR3 DNA: TGTGCCAGCAGTGGAAGTGGCGGGCTCTACGAGCAGTACTTC. This translates into CASSGSGGLYEQYF.

V usage is TRBV29-1 and J usage is TRBJ2-7; 9 positions match TRBD1. J lost 5 bases, V lost 6 bases, and 5 bases had no gene match. This CDR3 has 12 amino acids. Germline-derived CDR1 and CDR2 are SQVTM and ANQGSEA. This CDR3 reads CSVGGQGNEQYF. DNA for the CDR3: TGCAGCGTGGGGGGACAGGGCAACGAGCAGTACTTC.

This chain connects TRBV6-5 to TRBJ1-4; a possible D gene is TRBD1 (5 bases). The germline gives CDR1 MNHEY, CDR2 SVGAGI. This CDR3 contains 16 residues. Trimming pared 0 bases from V and 7 bases from J, leaving 15 bases between. The CDR3 loop reads CASSYSFGDGGEKLFF. The CDR3 region has the DNA TGTGCCAGCAGTTACTCTTTCGGGGACGGGGGTGAAAAACTGTTTTTT.

This clone appeared once. The V gene is TRBV18, the J gene TRBJ2-7; D remains unclear. The CDR3 contains 13 residues. V lost 5 bases to trimming and J lost 4 bases, with 12 bases between them. Germline CDR1 reads KGHSH; CDR2 reads LQKENI. DNA for the CDR3: TGTGCCAGCTCAGTAGACACAAATTACGAGCAGTACTTC. It translates to CASSVDTNYEQYF.

V is TRBV7-9 and J is TRBJ2-1; 8 positions match TRBD2. V shed 0 bases and J 6 bases; nucleotides not matched to a gene: 10. This CDR3 is built from 17 residues. Germline CDR1 and CDR2: SEHNR and FQNEAQ (reference sequence). The CDR3 here is CASSLAFSGIESNEQFF. The DNA for the CDR3 is TGTGCCAGCAGCTTAGCGTTTAGCGGGATAGAATCCAATGAGCAGTTCTTC.